The clone carrying this T cell receptor beta chain was observed a handful of times. Its antigen is still unknown. At one end, the junction sequence differs from germline, possibly due to a read error. The use of previously described methods and listed TCR primers produced the bulk TCR libraries. Using its own MiXCR run on the PCR reads, TCRdb lists one record per CDR3 protein. Of roughly 100,000 distinct CDR3 sequences in the sample, under 40% are singletons; the top ten hold about 9.1%. The source of the sample is a study of molecular identifiers for immune sequencing clone quantification. Study observations and caveats: Clones with over 20 RNA copies captured over 98% of effector molecules but under 1% of naive ones.

With 10%, 30% or 50% of RNA, roughly 20,000 to 1,000,000 naive CD8 T cells were sequenced. The CD8+CD4-CCR7+CD45RA+ phenotype defined the sorted naive CD8 T cells. The CDR3 has 17 amino acids. CDR1 and CDR2 (germline): LGHNA, YSLEER. Sequenced input: naive CD8+ T cells from blood, with Jurkat cell RNA spiked in. Described subset: FACS-sorted CD8+CD4-CCR7+CD45RA+ naive T cells. This clonotype was sampled from a human donor in good health. Some libraries in this study had Jurkat cell RNA spiked in. The chain employs TRBV4-3 and TRBJ2-6; 14 positions agree with TRBD2. CDR3: CASSPGLAGAGANVLPF. The CDR3 coding sequence is TGCGCCAGCAGCCCGGGACTAGCGGGAGCTGGGGCCAACGTCCTGCCTTTC.